This T cell receptor beta chain was recovered during a study of T cells after yellow fever vaccination. Template switching by 5'RACE produced TCR cDNA, adding a universal primer site and UMIs. TCRdb re-analysed the 5' RACE reads in MiXCR, keeping a single row per CDR3 protein. This table holds 240,000 or so distinct CDR3 sequences, 6.9% found once. J lost 5 bases, V lost 5 bases, and 9 bases had no gene match. The CDR3 has 13 amino acids. Germline CDR1 reads DFQATT; CDR2 reads SNEGSKA (reference sequence). This clonotype was picked up a small number of times. What it recognizes is unknown. Notes on the study in general: CD4 and CD8 compartments shared a small share of clonotypes, likely from convergent recombination.

Sequences were derived from CD4+ T cells sorted from PBMCs, sampled 15 days after the yellow fever booster vaccination. The chain links TRBV20-1 to TRBJ2-7; 7 nucleotides align to TRBD2. This TCR was recovered from a man aged 25 to 45 who received the YFV17D yellow fever vaccine. The CDR3 spells CSAGGGDKNEQYF. CDR3 nucleotide sequence: TGCAGTGCTGGGGGGGGGGATAAAAACGAGCAGTACTTC.